This T cell receptor (beta chain) is drawn from a study of PD-L1 blockade in urothelial cancer. Germline V gene data show CDR1 as GTSNPN and CDR2 as SVGIG (reference sequence). This CDR3 is 11 amino acids long. The V and J ends lost 0 bases and 8 bases respectively, with 5 bases between them. Sequenced by immunoSEQ multiplex PCR; TCRdb stores in-frame clones only, minus some. The sample lists around 46,000 clones, 88% occurring once. Time point defined: peripheral blood 6 weeks after treatment start. J is TRBJ2-1 and V is TRBV30; D gene ambiguous. The receptor's source is a man aged 55 to 70 with urothelial cancer. The specimen was PBMCs, collected around atezolizumab (anti-PD-L1) treatment. The CDR3 sequence: CAWSVGYEQFF. For the CDR3, the DNA is TGTGCCTGGAGTGTGGGCTATGAGCAGTTCTTC. The full variable domain, in which reference TRBV30 and TRBJ2-1 provide the parts outside the CDR3, is SQTIHQWPATLVQPVGSPLSLECTVEGTSNPNLYWYRQAAGRGLQLLFYSVGIGQISSEVPQNLSASRPQDRQFILSSKKLLLSDSGFYLCAWSVGYEQFFGPGTRLTVL.